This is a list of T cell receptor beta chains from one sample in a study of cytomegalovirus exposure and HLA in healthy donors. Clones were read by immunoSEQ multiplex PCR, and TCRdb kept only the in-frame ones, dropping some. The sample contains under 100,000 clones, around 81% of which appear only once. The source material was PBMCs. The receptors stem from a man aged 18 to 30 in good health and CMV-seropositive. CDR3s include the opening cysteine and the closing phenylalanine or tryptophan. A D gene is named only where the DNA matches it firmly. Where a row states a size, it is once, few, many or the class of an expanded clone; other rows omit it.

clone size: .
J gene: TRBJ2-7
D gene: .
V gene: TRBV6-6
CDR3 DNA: TGTGCCAGCAGGTTAGGGGAAGGATTAGCCTACGAGCAGTACTTC
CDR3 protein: CASRLGEGLAYEQYF

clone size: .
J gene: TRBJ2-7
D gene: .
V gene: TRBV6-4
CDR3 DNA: TGTGCCAGCAGTGACTCGAGGGCCAGCCAGCAGTACTTC
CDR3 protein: CASSDSRASQQYF

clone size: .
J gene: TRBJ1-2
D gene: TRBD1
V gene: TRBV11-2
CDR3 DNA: TGTGCCAGCAGATCCGACAGGGGAAACTATGGCTACACCTTC
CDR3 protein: CASRSDRGNYGYTF

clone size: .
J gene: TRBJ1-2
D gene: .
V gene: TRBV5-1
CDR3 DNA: TGCGCCAGCAGCTTTCATCCCCAGAATGGCTACACCTTC
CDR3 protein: CASSFHPQNGYTF

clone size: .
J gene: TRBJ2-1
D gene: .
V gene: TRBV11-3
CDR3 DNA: TGTGCCAGCAGCGAACCGGGACTTCGCAATGAGCAGTTCTTC
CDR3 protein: CASSEPGLRNEQFF

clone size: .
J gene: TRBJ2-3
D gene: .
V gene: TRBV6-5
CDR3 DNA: TGTGCCAGCAGTTACTCGAGCGATAGGAGCACAGATACGCAGTATTTT
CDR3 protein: CASSYSSDRSTDTQYF

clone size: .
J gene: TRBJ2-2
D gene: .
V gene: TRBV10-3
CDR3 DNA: TGTGCCCTGAGGGCTAGCAGCACCGGGGAGCTGTTTTTT
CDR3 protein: CALRASSTGELFF

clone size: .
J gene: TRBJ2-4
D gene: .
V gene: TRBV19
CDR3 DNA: TGTGCCAGTGTCGGGGAGGAAAACATTCAGTACTTC
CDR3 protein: CASVGEENIQYF

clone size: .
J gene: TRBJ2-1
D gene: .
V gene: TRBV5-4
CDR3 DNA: TGTGCCAGCAGCTTGGGAGGGAGAAGTGACAATGAGCAGTTCTTC
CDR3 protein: CASSLGGRSDNEQFF

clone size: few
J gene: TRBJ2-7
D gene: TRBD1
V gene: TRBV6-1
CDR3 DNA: TGTGCCAGCAGTGAAGTCGGGACAGGGTCCCACGAGCAGTACTTC
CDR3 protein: CASSEVGTGSHEQYF

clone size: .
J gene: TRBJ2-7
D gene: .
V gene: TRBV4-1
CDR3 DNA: TGCGCCAGCAGCCAACTGGGGGCGCTTGGGTTCTACGAGCAGTACTTC
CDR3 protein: CASSQLGALGFYEQYF

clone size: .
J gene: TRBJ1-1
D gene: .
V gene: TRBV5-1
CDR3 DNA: TGCGCCAGCAGCCCGGCAGGGGTCCCTGAAGCTTTCTTT
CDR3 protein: CASSPAGVPEAFF

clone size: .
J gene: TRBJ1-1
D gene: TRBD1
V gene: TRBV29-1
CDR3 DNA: TGCAGCGTTGAGTGGGGACAGGGTGATGAAGCTTTCTTT
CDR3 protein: CSVEWGQGDEAFF

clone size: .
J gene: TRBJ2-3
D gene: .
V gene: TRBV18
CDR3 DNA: TGTGCCAGCTCACCACCTCCAGCAGATACGCAGTATTTT
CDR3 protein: CASSPPPADTQYF

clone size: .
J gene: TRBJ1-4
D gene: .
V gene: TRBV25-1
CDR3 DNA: TGTGCCAGCAGTGAATCGGCGGAACTGTTTTTT
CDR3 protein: CASSESAELFF

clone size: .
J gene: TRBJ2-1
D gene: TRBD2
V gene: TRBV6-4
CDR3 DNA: TGTGCCAGCAGTGAAGGACTAGCACCCTACAATGAGCAGTTCTTC
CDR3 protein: CASSEGLAPYNEQFF

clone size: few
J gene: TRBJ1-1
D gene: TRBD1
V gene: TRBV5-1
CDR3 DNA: TGCGCCAGCACCGGGACAGTGAACACTGAAGCTTTCTTT
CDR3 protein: CASTGTVNTEAFF

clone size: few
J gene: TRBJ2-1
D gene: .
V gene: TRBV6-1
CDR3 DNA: TGTGCCAGCAGTGCCCCGACGCGGGGTTCGCGGGAACAATACAATGAGCAGTTCTTC
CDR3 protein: CASSAPTRGSREQYNEQFF

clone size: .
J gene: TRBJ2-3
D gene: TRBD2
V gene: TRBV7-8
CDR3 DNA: TGTGCCAGCAGCTTTAATTTTGGGACTAGCGTCGTCACAGATACGCAGTATTTT
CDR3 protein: CASSFNFGTSVVTDTQYF

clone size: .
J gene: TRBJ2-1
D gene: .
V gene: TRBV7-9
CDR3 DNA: TGTGCCAGCAGCTTAGCCGGGAGCTCCTACAATGAGCAGTTCTTC
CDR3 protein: CASSLAGSSYNEQFF

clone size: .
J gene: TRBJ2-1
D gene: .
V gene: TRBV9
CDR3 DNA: TGTGCCAGCAGCGTAGCTGGAAGGAGTGAGCAGTTCTTC
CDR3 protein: CASSVAGRSEQFF

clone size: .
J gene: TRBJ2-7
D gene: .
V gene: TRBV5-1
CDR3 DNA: TGCGCCAGCGCCAGTGATTCCCCGATCTCCGAGCAGTACTTC
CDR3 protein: CASASDSPISEQYF

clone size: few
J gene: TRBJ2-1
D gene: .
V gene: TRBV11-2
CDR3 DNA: TGTGCCAGCAGCTTAGAGCGGTTGGGAGGGCAGTTCTTC
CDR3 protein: CASSLERLGGQFF

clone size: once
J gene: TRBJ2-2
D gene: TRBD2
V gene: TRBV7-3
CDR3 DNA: TGTGCCAGCAGATCGCGGGGGGCGGGCACCGGGGAGCTGTTTTTT
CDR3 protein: CASRSRGAGTGELFF

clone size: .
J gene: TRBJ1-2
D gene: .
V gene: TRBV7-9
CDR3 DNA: TGTGCCAGCAGCTTATCAACAGGGCCCAACTATGGCTACACCTTC
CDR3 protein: CASSLSTGPNYGYTF

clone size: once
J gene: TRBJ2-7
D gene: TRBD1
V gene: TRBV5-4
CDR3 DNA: TGTGCCAGCAGCCGGACAGGTGCCCTTTTGGAGCAGTACTTC
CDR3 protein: CASSRTGALLEQYF

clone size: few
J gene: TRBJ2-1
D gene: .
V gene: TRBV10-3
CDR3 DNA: TGTGCCATCAGTGAGTCGTGGGTAGCGGAGTCCTACAATGAGCAGTTCTTC
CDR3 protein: CAISESWVAESYNEQFF

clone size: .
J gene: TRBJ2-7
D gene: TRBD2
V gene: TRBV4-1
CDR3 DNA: TGCGCCAGCAGCCGCCTTAGGTCAGGACTAGCGGGATCCTACGAGCAGTACTTC
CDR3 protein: CASSRLRSGLAGSYEQYF

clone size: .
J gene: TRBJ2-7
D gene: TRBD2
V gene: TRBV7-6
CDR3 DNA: TGTGCCAGCAGCTTACGGGGGGGATCCTACGAGCAGTACTTC
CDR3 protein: CASSLRGGSYEQYF

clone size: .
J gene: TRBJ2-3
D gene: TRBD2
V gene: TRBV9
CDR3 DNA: TGTGCCAGCAGCGTCACTAGCGGGAGTACAGATACGCAGTATTTT
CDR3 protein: CASSVTSGSTDTQYF

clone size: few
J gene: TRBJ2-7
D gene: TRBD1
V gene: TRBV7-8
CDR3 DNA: TGTGCCAGCAGCCCCCGTAGGGGGCGAGGATACGAGCAGTACTTC
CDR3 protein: CASSPRRGRGYEQYF

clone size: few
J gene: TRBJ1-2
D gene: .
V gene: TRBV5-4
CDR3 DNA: TGTGCCAGCAGCTTAAGACGGGTATGGGGCTACACCTTC
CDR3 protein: CASSLRRVWGYTF

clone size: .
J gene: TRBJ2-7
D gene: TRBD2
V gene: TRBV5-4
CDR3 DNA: TGTGCCAGCAGCCCTCAAAGCGGGGCCTACGAGCAGTACTTC
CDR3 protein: CASSPQSGAYEQYF

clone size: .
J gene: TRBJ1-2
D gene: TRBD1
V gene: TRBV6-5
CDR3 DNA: TGTGCCAGCAGGGGGACAGGGGTCTATGGCTACACCTTC
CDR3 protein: CASRGTGVYGYTF

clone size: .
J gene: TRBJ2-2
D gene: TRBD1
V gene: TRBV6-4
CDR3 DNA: TGTGCCAGCCTTGGGACAGGGAAAGTCACCGGGGAGCTGTTTTTT
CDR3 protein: CASLGTGKVTGELFF

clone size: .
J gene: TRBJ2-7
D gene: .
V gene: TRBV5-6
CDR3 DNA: TGTGCCAGCAGCCTACCCCAGGGGTACGAGCAGTACTTC
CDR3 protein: CASSLPQGYEQYF

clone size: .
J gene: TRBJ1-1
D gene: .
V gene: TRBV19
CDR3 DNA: TGTGCCAGTAGTATAGAGGGCCCTGAAGCTTTCTTT
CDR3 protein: CASSIEGPEAFF

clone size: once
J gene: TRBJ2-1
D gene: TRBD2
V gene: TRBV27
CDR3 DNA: TGTGCCAGCAGACTACTAGCGGGAGTGAATGAGCAGTTCTTC
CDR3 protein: CASRLLAGVNEQFF

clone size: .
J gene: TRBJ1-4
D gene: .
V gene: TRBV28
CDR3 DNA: TGTGCCAGCCTTGGGGGGGGCGCGTTCCTAAATGAAAAACTGTTTTTT
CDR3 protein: CASLGGGAFLNEKLFF

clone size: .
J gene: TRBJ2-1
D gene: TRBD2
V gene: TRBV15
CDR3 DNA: TGTGCCACAGATAGGACTAGCAGGACCTACAATGAGCAGTTCTTC
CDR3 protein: CATDRTSRTYNEQFF

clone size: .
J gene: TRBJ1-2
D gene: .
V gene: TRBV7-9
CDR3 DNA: TGTGCCAGCAGCTTAGTTGAGCACTATGGCTACACCTTC
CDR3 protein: CASSLVEHYGYTF

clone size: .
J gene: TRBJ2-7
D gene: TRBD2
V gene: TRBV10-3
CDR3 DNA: TGTGCCATCAACGGGGGGGGATCCTACGAGCAGTACTTC
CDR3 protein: CAINGGGSYEQYF

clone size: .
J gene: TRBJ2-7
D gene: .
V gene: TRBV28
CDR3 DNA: TGTGCCAGCAGTTTGGGCCCACACAGGGAAGAGTACTTC
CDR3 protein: CASSLGPHREEYF

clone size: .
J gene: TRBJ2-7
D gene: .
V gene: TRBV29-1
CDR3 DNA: TGCAGCGTTGTGTCGCGTACGAGCTCCTACGAGCAGTACTTC
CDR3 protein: CSVVSRTSSYEQYF

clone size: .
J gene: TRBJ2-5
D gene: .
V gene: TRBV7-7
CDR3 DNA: TGTGCTAGCAGCTTAGACCCCGGAGGACAGGAGACCCAGTACTTC
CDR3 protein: CASSLDPGGQETQYF

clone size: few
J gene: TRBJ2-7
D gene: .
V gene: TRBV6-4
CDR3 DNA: TGTGCCAGCAGTGACTCGGTCTCATGGGGGGAACCCTACTCCTACGAGCAGTACTTC
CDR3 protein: CASSDSVSWGEPYSYEQYF

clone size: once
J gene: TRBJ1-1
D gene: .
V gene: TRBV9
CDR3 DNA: TGTGCCAGCAGCTACTTTGACAGGAACACTGAAGCTTTCTTT
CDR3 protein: CASSYFDRNTEAFF

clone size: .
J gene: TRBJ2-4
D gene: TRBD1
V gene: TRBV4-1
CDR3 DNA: TGCGCCAGCAGCCAACCCCGACAGGGGGCTGCCAAAAACATTCAGTACTTC
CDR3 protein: CASSQPRQGAAKNIQYF